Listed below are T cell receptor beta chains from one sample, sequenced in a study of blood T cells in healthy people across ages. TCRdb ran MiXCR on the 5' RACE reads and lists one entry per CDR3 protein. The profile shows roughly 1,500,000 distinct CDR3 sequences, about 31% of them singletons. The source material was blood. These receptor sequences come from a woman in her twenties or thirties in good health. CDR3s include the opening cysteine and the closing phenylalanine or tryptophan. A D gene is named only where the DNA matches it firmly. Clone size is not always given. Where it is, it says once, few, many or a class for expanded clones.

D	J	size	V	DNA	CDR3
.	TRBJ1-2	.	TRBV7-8	TGTGCCAGCAGCGAACATGAGGTCCAGGATGGCTACACCTTC	CASSEHEVQDGYTF
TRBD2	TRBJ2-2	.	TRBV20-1	TGCAGTGCTAGAGCGGGAGGGGAAAAGAACACCGGGGAGCTGTTTTTT	CSARAGGEKNTGELFF
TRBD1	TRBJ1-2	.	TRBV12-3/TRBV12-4	TGTGCCAGCAGCCCGTTGAGGGGGGGACAGGGGTACTATGGCTACACCTTC	CASSPLRGGQGYYGYTF
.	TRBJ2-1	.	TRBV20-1	TGCAGTGACAGGGTAGGGGATTCCTACAATGAGCAGTTCTTC	CSDRVGDSYNEQFF
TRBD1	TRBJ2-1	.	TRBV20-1	TGCAGTGCCAACCAGGACAGGGGGTTGGATGAGCAGTTCTTC	CSANQDRGLDEQFF
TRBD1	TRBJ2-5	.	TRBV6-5	TGTGCCAGCAGCACCTGGACAGGGGGCCAAGAGACCCAGTACTTC	CASSTWTGGQETQYF
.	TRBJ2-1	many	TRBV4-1	TGCGCCAGCAGCCAGTATCTAGGGGGGAACAATGAGCAGTTCTTC	CASSQYLGGNNEQFF
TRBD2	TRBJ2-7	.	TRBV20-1	TGCAGTGCTAGAGATGGGATGGGAGGGATGAAGAGCGAGCAGTACTTC	CSARDGMGGMKSEQYF
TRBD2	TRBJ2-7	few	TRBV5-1	TGCGCCAGCAGCTTGGGTAGCGGGGTGAACTACGAGCAGTACTTC	CASSLGSGVNYEQYF
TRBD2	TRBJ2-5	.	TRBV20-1	TGCAGTGCTAGAGATAGGGCTAGCGGGGGAATACCTCCGGAGACCCAGTACTTC	CSARDRASGGIPPETQYF
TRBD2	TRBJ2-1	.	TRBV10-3	TGTGCCATCAGCGGGACTAGCGGGAGTCGTGAGCAGTTCTTC	CAISGTSGSREQFF
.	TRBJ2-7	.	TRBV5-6	TGTGCCAGCAGCGGAGGGACGGATACCTACGAGCAGTACTTC	CASSGGTDTYEQYF
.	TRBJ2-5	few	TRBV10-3	TGTGCCATCAGTGGGACAGTTAGTCAAGAGACCCAGTACTTC	CAISGTVSQETQYF
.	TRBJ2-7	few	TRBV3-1	TGTACCAGCAGCCAAGAACTCGCGGGACAACCAGGCGACGAGCAGTACTTC	CTSSQELAGQPGDEQYF
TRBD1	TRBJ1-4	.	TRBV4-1	TGCGCCAGCAGCCAAGGAAGGGGACAGGTTGAAAAACTGTTTTTT	CASSQGRGQVEKLFF
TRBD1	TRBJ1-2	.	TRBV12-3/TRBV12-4	TGTGCCAGCAGCCAAGGACAGGGGGCCCACTATGGCTACACCTTC	CASSQGQGAHYGYTF
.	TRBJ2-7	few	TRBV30	TGTGCCTGGAATCGGGGAATGAGCTCCTACGAGCAGTACTTC	CAWNRGMSSYEQYF
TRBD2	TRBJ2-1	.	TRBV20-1	TGCAGTGCTAGGCAAGCGGGGGGCCTAGGGAGCTCCTACAATGAGCAGTTCTTC	CSARQAGGLGSSYNEQFF
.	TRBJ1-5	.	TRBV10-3	TGTGCCACCACGGGAGCCAGCAATCGGCCCCAGCATTTT	CATTGASNRPQHF
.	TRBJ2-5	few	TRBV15	TGTGCCACCAGCAGAGAAAGGGGGTCAGAGACCCAGTACTTC	CATSRERGSETQYF
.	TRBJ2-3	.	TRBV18	TGTGCCAGCTCACCACCGGGGGTCCTAGATACGCAGTATTTT	CASSPPGVLDTQYF
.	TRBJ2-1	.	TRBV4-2	TGTGCCAGCAGCCGAACAAGATTAAGGAGCTCCTACAATGAGCAGTTCTTC	CASSRTRLRSSYNEQFF
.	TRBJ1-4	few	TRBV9	TGTGCCAGCAGCCCCGGGACACCCGAAAAACTGTTTTTT	CASSPGTPEKLFF
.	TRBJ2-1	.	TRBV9	TGTGCCAGCAGCGCGGGTAAGGACCAGGGGTATTGGGATGAGCAGTTCTTC	CASSAGKDQGYWDEQFF
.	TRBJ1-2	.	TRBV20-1	TGCAGTGCTAGAGTACAGAGTAACTATGGCTACACCTTC	CSARVQSNYGYTF
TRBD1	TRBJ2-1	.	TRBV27	TGTGCCTCGGCCGCGGCAGGGGGTTACTACGAGCAGTTCTTC	CASAAAGGYYEQFF
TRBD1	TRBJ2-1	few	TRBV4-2	TGTGCCAGCAGCCAAGCGAGGCAGGGGGCGGTCGCTGAGCAGTTCTTC	CASSQARQGAVAEQFF
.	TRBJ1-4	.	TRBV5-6	TGTGCCAGCAGCTTGGGCGGAACCCTCGGGGAAAAACTGTTTTTT	CASSLGGTLGEKLFF
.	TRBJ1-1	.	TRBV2	TGTGCCAGCAGTGAGAGACGGATGAACACTGAAGCTTTCTTT	CASSERRMNTEAFF
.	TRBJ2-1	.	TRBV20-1	TGCAGTGCTAGAGTCCACGACGGGGCAGGATACAATGAGCAGTTCTTC	CSARVHDGAGYNEQFF
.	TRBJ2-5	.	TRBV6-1	TGTGCCAGCAGTTGGGGGGAGAAAGAGACCCAGTACTTC	CASSWGEKETQYF
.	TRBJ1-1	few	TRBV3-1	TGTGCCAGCAGCCAAGTCCAGGCCGAAGCTTTCTTT	CASSQVQAEAFF
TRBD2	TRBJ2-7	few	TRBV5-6	TGTGCCAGCAGCTCATCCAGGGACTACACCTACGAGCAGTACTTC	CASSSSRDYTYEQYF
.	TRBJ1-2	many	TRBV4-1	TGCGCCAGCAGCCAAGACGACACGTGGTCGGGTGGCTACACCTTC	CASSQDDTWSGGYTF
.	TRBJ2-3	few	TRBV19	TGTGCCAGTAGTGGACACAGGGACCTCACAGATACGCAGTATTTT	CASSGHRDLTDTQYF
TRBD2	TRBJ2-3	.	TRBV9	TGTGCCAGCAGCCTACGAGCGGGAGAGACAGATACGCAGTATTTT	CASSLRAGETDTQYF
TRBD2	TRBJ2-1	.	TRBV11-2	TGTGCCAGCAGGGTTCGGGGGGCCTACAATGAGCAGTTCTTC	CASRVRGAYNEQFF
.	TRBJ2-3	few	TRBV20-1	TGCAGTGCTCCTTCCCCCCTGACAGATACGCAGTATTTT	CSAPSPLTDTQYF
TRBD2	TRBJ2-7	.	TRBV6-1	TGTGCCAGCAGCGTAGGACCCGGGGGACTAGCGAAAGCCCCTTGGGGTTACGAGCAGTACTTC	CASSVGPGGLAKAPWGYEQYF
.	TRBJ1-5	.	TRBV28	TGTGCCAGCAGTTTTGGACACGAAAATCAGCCCCAGCATTTT	CASSFGHENQPQHF